This TCR beta chain is drawn from a study of blood T cell repertoires in COVID-19 (dated by TCRdb to the early 2020s). Regarding the complete study: Samples from collaborators originated in the United States, Italy and Spain and spanned both the acute and convalescent phases of COVID-19. The material from the prospective study consisted of cDNA or gDNA derived from T cells, B-cell-depleted T cells, or PBMCs. Subjects who had been exposed to COVID-19, were actively infected with it, or had recovered from it provided the deeply sampled blood TCRbeta repertoires that made up the dataset. A freely available public database, intended as a resource for researchers studying the immune response to SARS-CoV-2, is where the repertoires were released. Samples were obtained from the ongoing ImmuneRACE study (first 160 participants) and from 950 to 1,500 subjects provided by 6 global collaborators. The sample metadata nearly always contained a de-identified subject ID, COVID-19 status, age in years and sex. Where HLA class I and class II types were available, the types were taken from metadata supplied by the sample provider, not from assay-based typing. The paper as a whole reports these results and caveats: The amount of clinical and demographic metadata varied by source and participant and was provided uncurated.

TCRbeta CDR3 regions were amplified from genomic DNA by means of the immunoSEQ Assay, a bias-controlled multiplex PCR. The source study handled its data this way. The number of nucleated cells in each sample was estimated from the amplification of reference gene primers within the assay. To quantify the absolute abundance of each unique TCRbeta CDR3 rearrangement, sequence reads were collapsed and filtered. For each sample, productive Simpson clonality was calculated as the square root of Simpson's diversity index over productive rearrangements. Drawn from immuneACCESS, this table holds only the in-frame rearrangements with V and J called that TCRdb kept. Clones are partly lost; checked studies trace under half to an unresolved V gene and leave the rest unexplained. The DNA gave D and trimming, while V, J and clone size come from that table. This sample lists about 260,000 clones; 84% were detected once. The leading ten clones occupy approximately 4% of the sample.

The germline V gene sets CDR1 to SGHRS and CDR2 to YFSETQ. Trimming takes 4 bases off V and 1 base off J; junction bases not matched to a gene: 6. The CDR3 runs 15 amino acids, cysteine and phenylalanine included. Only CDR3 DNA remains: 45 bases, in frame from the first base. Of note for this clone: Its specific antigen is unknown. It has no much larger one-base neighbor in the sample; base qualities were not kept.

Each collaborating institution followed its own protocols to collect whole blood in K2EDTA tubes. Collaborator samples were shipped for TCRbeta analysis as frozen whole blood, isolated PBMCs, or DNA extracted from either sample type. The sample was peripheral blood. Recombination linked TRBV5-1 to TRBJ2-3; 7 central nucleotides agree with TRBD2. The sequence came from a man aged 55 to 70 with acute or convalescent COVID-19. CDR3 region: CASSRTRGGTDTQYF. The bases read TGCGCCAGCAGCCGAACCCGGGGGGGCACAGATACGCAGTATTTT. This CDR3, with the reference TRBV5-1 and TRBJ2-3 proteins standing in past its ends, gives the full variable domain KAGVTQTPRYLIKTRGQQVTLSCSPISGHRSVSWYQQTPGQGLQFLFEYFSETQRNKGNFPGRFSGRQFSNSRSEMNVSTLELGDSALYLCASSRTRGGTDTQYFGPGTRLTVL.